The entry below gives a single T cell receptor beta chain sequence along with its context. What it binds is unknown. V shed 3 bases, J shed 3 bases, and the junction held 3 bases outside the gene matches. Germline values: CDR1 KGHSH, CDR2 LQKENI. The CDR3 length is 15 residues. This record belongs to a study of vaccination and CD4 T cells after COVID-19. The treatment: roughly 11-day PBMC culture with coronavirus spike peptide pools or control peptides (ViraFEST assay). Sequencing of DNA taken from cultured CD4+ T cells relied on the Oncomine TCR Beta short-read assay. TCRdb processed the PCR reads anew with MiXCR; each CDR3 protein has one entry. The repertoire includes approximately 17,000 distinct CDR3 sequences, around 56% of them detected once, and 9.5% to 12% sits in the top ten.

The source of this sequence is a human donor who had recovered from COVID-19. Sequenced: CD4+ T cells from blood, cultured in vitro. V usage is TRBV18 and J usage is TRBJ1-3; TRBD1 matches 9 bases. This CDR3 is CASSPDRGDGNTIYF. CDR3 nucleotide sequence: TGTGCCAGCTCACCCGACAGGGGGGATGGAAACACCATATATTTT.